This TCR beta chain appears in the sequencing data of a study of CD8 T cells in Susac syndrome. Reverse transcription of roughly 0.5 to 1 ug RNA was performed with random hexamers. TCRdb called the immunoSEQ multiplex PCR reads again in MiXCR, with one record for every CDR3 protein. The sample gives 110,000 or so distinct CDR3 sequences, more than 85% of which show up once; 0.085% to 0.095% is in the top ten. This CDR3 is built from 16 residues. The germline gives CDR1 SGHVS, CDR2 FQNEAQ. V was clipped by 4 bases and J by 4 bases, with 19 bases between them. Sequencing was carried out using CD4+ T cells from PBMCs. This receptor was obtained from a human donor with multiple sclerosis. The genes are TRBV7-8 and TRBJ1-2, with TRBD1 as a possible D gene (6 bases). CDR3 DNA: TGTGCCAGCAGCTCTAACTTTGACAGGCAGCTCTATGGCTACACCTTC. Protein: CASSSNFDRQLYGYTF.